The 23 T cell receptor beta chains below come from one sample, sequenced in a study of CD8+ T cells in alopecia areata. Reverse transcription of extracted RNA yielded cDNA, which provided the sequencing template. Assay: immunoSEQ multiplex PCR; the TCRdb copy retains only in-frame clones and omits some. The sample holds roughly 140,000 clones; around 55% are singletons and the top ten take 19%. The material was CD8+ T cells sorted from blood, obtained at week 0. Source of these receptors: a human donor with alopecia areata.

This clone was detected once. The V gene is TRBV5-1, the J gene TRBJ1-2, with a tentative D call TRBD1 (5 bases). The V gene's germline CDR1 is SGHRS and CDR2 YFSETQ. Trimming removed 4 bases at V and 0 bases at J, with 13 bases between. The CDR3 spans 15 residues. In nucleotides, the CDR3 is TGCGCCAGCAGCGGCGGGACGGCCTCTAACTATGGCTACACCTTC. Its translation is CASSGGTASNYGYTF. The full variable domain, rest sourced from reference TRBV5-1 and TRBJ1-2, is KAGVTQTPRYLIKTRGQQVTLSCSPISGHRSVSWYQQTPGQGLQFLFEYFSETQRNKGNFPGRFSGRQFSNSRSEMNVSTLELGDSALYLCASSGGTASNYGYTFGSGTRLTVV.

The chain combines TRBV11-2 with TRBJ1-1; possibly TRBD1 for D (5 bases). This CDR3 is built from 12 residues. CDR1 and CDR2 from the germline V gene are SGHAT and FQNNGV. Trimming cost V 1 base and J 8 bases, with 8 bases left between them. The CDR3 spells CASSLGSGEAFF. The CDR3 nucleotides are TGTGCCAGCAGCTTAGGTTCAGGGGAAGCTTTCTTT. Full variable domain (remainder filled in from reference TRBV11-2 and TRBJ1-1): EAGVAQSPRYKIIEKRQSVAFWCNPISGHATLYWYQQILGQGPKLLIQFQNNGVVDDSQLPKDRFSAERLKGVDSTLKIQPAKLEDSAVYLCASSLGSGEAFFGQGTRLTVV.

For the CDR3, the DNA is TGCGCCAGCAGCGAAGAAGTTGCGAACACCGGGGAGCTGTTTTTT. As protein: CASSEEVANTGELFF. The chain combines TRBV5-1 with TRBJ2-2; no clear D gene. The V end lost 4 bases, the J end lost 0 bases, and 10 bases lay between the germline ends. The CDR3 covers 15 residues. CDR1 SGHRS and CDR2 YFSETQ come from the germline V gene.

V usage is TRBV29-1 and J usage is TRBJ2-6; 7 positions agree with TRBD2. J lost 0 bases, V lost 4 bases, and 9 bases had no gene match. The germline V gene has CDR1 SQVTM and CDR2 ANQGSEA. The CDR3 is 17 residues long. Here the CDR3 reads CSVVGGTEGSGANVLTF. The CDR3 coding sequence is TGCAGCGTTGTGGGGGGGACTGAAGGCTCTGGGGCCAACGTCCTGACTTTC.

CDR3 in DNA: TGTGCCAGCAGCTTAGGGGGGCCCCGGGAGCTGTTTTTT. Residues: CASSLGGPRELFF. The J gene is TRBJ2-2, the V gene TRBV13, with D possibly TRBD1 on 5 matching bases. The germline gives CDR1 PRHDT, CDR2 FYEKMQ (reference sequence). V was trimmed by 0 bases and J by 9 bases, leaving 8 bases between them. This CDR3 region has 13 residues.

The chain joins TRBV20-1 to TRBJ2-1; D is unresolved. The length of the CDR3 is 11 residues. Germline values: CDR1 DFQATT, CDR2 SNEGSKA (reference sequence). Trimming removed 3 bases from V and 6 bases from J, with 6 bases in between. The CDR3 DNA is TGCAGTGCTAGGCAGCTCAATGAGCAGTTCTTC. Protein sequence: CSARQLNEQFF.

The V call is TRBV5-8, the J call TRBJ2-5; no clear D. V dropped 1 base and J dropped 5 bases, with 12 bases sitting between them. Germline CDR1 and CDR2: SGHTS and YDEGEE. This CDR3 spans 14 amino acids. CDR3: CASSLLRRAETQYF. The CDR3, as DNA: TGTGCCAGCAGCTTGTTAAGAAGGGCGGAGACCCAGTACTTC.

This clone was counted a few times. V usage is TRBV27 and J usage is TRBJ2-7, with D perhaps being TRBD1 or TRBD2 (5 bases each). V lost 7 bases and J lost 2, with 15 bases in between. Germline CDR1 is MNHEY and CDR2 is SMNVEV (reference sequence). The CDR3 is 14 residues long. Written as DNA, the CDR3 is TGTGCCAGCACTCCTCAGGGAGCGGCCTACGAGCAGTACTTC. It yields the protein CASTPQGAAYEQYF.

This clone showed up just a few times. The chain carries TRBV6-5 and TRBJ1-2; D is undetermined. The V gene's germline CDR1 is MNHEY and CDR2 SVGAGI. V lost 6 bases and J lost 4, with 12 bases in between. This CDR3 has 13 amino acids. The DNA of the CDR3 is TGTGCCAGCAGCGTATCTGTGGCCTATGGCTACACCTTC. This translates into CASSVSVAYGYTF.

The chain employs TRBV2 and TRBJ1-2; D unresolved. Trimming pared 6 bases from V and 0 bases from J, leaving 8 bases between. Germline CDR1 is SNHLY and CDR2 is FYNNEI. The CDR3 consists of 13 residues. CDR3 in amino acids: CASRDSANYGYTF. CDR3 bases: TGTGCCAGCAGAGATTCAGCTAACTATGGCTACACCTTC.

The table lists this clone with a few counts. The chain joins TRBV29-1 to TRBJ2-1; D is unresolved. CDR3 size: 11 residues. Trimming removed 7 bases from V and 0 bases from J, with 4 bases in between. The germline gives CDR1 SQVTM, CDR2 ANQGSEA. The CDR3 reads CSGISYNEQFF. The CDR3 coding sequence is TGCAGCGGGATCTCCTACAATGAGCAGTTCTTC.

This clone appeared a few times. The chain carries TRBV29-1 and TRBJ2-3, with 9 bases aligning to TRBD1. V lost 6 bases, J lost 3 bases, and 13 bases stayed unmatched. Looked up from germline, CDR1 is SQVTM and CDR2 is ANQGSEA. The CDR3 contains 16 residues. CDR3: CSVKKKTGTGTDTQYF. In DNA, the CDR3 is TGCAGCGTCAAAAAAAAGACAGGGACAGGGACAGATACGCAGTATTTT.

In DNA form, the CDR3 reads TGTGCCAGCAGCCCGGACAGGGCGAACTATGGCTACACCTTC. Its translation is CASSPDRANYGYTF. The J gene is TRBJ1-2, the V gene TRBV5-6, with 8 bases lining up with TRBD1. V lost 4 bases and J lost 2; bases outside the gene matches: 4. CDR1 and CDR2 (germline): SGHDT, YYEEEE. This CDR3 is built from 14 residues.

V usage is TRBV2 and J usage is TRBJ2-3; no clear D gene. Looked up from germline, CDR1 is SNHLY and CDR2 is FYNNEI. Trimming left V 7 bases short and J 3 bases short, with 17 bases between. The CDR3 has 15 amino acids. This chain's CDR3 is CASNPGITPTDTQYF. The CDR3 DNA follows: TGTGCCAGCAATCCCGGAATTACCCCAACAGATACGCAGTATTTT.

This sequence joins TRBV29-1 and TRBJ1-1; tentatively, D is TRBD1 (6 bases). The germline gives CDR1 SQVTM, CDR2 ANQGSEA. V dropped 4 bases and J dropped 8 bases, with 11 bases sitting between them. The CDR3 loop spans 11 amino acids. Here the CDR3 DNA reads TGCAGCGTTGTGATACAGGGAGAAGCTTTCTTT. Its translation is CSVVIQGEAFF. Full variable domain (missing parts from reference TRBV29-1 and TRBJ1-1): SAVISQKPSRDICQRGTSLTIQCQVDSQVTMMFWYRQQPGQSLTLIATANQGSEATYESGFVIDKFPISRPNLTFSTLTVSNMSPEDSSIYLCSVVIQGEAFFGQGTRLTVV.

V and J are TRBV29-1 and TRBJ2-7; 7 nucleotides align to TRBD1. The CDR3 length is 14 residues. Germline V gene sequence: CDR1 SQVTM, CDR2 ANQGSEA. With V trimmed by 1 base and J by 1 base, 4 bases remained unmatched. In DNA form, the CDR3 reads TGCAGCGTTGAAGGAGGGGACAGTTCCTACGAGCAGTACTTC. Its protein is CSVEGGDSSYEQYF.

There are a few counts of this clone. The chain combines TRBV5-4 with TRBJ2-3; possibly TRBD2 for D (5 bases). There are 15 residues in the CDR3. The V gene lost 10 bases and the J gene lost 5 bases, with 23 bases spanning the gap. Germline assignment: CDR1 SGHNT and CDR2 YYREEE (reference sequence). This chain's CDR3 is CAGAGGLVPRDTQYF. CDR3 sequence (DNA): TGTGCCGGAGCTGGAGGTCTAGTACCACGAGATACGCAGTATTTT.

This chain uses TRBV30 with TRBJ2-3, with 8 bases matching TRBD1. CDR1 and CDR2 from the germline V gene are GTSNPN and SVGIG (reference sequence). The CDR3 runs 15 residues. Germline trimming cut 1 base from V and 2 bases from J; bases unmatched to any gene: 5. Here the CDR3 reads CAWSATGGPTDTQYF. The CDR3 nucleotides read TGTGCCTGGAGTGCAACAGGGGGGCCCACAGATACGCAGTATTTT.

In its sample, this clone was seen a few times. This chain links TRBV29-1 with TRBJ2-7; tentatively, D is TRBD2 (6 bases). Trimming cost V 5 bases and J 4 bases, with 15 bases left between them. From germline, CDR1 is SQVTM and CDR2 ANQGSEA. This CDR3 contains 13 residues. CDR3 bases: TGCAGCGTTTGGGTCCCGGGGAGGTACGAGCAGTACTTC. It is translated as CSVWVPGRYEQYF.

This chain links TRBV29-1 with TRBJ1-1; D is uncertain. The CDR3 is 13 amino acids. Trimming left V 4 bases short and J 1 base short, with 10 bases between. CDR1 is SQVTM, CDR2 ANQGSEA, per germline. Written as DNA, the CDR3 is TGCAGCGTTGTTCTTCCAGAGAACACTGAAGCTTTCTTT. Translated: CSVVLPENTEAFF.

V and J are TRBV9 and TRBJ2-5, with 7 bases that match TRBD1. The CDR3 has 16 residues. J gave up 5 bases and V 3 bases, and 13 bases lay outside the gene matches. The germline CDR1 and CDR2 sequences are SGDLS and YYNGEE. The CDR3 loop reads CASSGRQGGVGETQYF. The CDR3 coding sequence is TGTGCCAGCAGCGGCCGACAGGGCGGAGTCGGGGAGACCCAGTACTTC.

This clone came up a few times. The chain carries TRBV13 and TRBJ1-2, with D unresolved. Per germline, CDR1 PRHDT and CDR2 FYEKMQ (reference sequence). CDR3 length: 15 residues. V was shortened by 0 bases and J by 3 bases, with 11 bases between the two germline ends. CDR3 bases: TGTGCCAGCAGCTTAGGCCGGCGGAAGGACTATGGCTACACCTTC. This codes for CASSLGRRKDYGYTF.

Many counts were recorded for this clone. The chain joins TRBV28 to TRBJ2-5; 8 bases line up with TRBD1. The CDR3 loop spans 14 amino acids. CDR1 MDHEN and CDR2 SYDVKM come from the germline V gene. J lost 4 bases, V lost 5 bases, and 6 bases had no gene match. The CDR3 sequence: CASSPRTGPETQYF. As DNA, the CDR3 is TGTGCCAGCAGTCCCCGGACAGGGCCAGAGACCCAGTACTTC.